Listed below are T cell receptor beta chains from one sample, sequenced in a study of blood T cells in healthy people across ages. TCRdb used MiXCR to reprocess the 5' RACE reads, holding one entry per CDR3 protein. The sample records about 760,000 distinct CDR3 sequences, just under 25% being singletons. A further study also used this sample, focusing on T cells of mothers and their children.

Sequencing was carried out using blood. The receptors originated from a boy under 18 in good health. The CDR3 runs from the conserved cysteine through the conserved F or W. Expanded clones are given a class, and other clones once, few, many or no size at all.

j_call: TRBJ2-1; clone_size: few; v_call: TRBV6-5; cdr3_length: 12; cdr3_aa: CASSSPWGEQFF
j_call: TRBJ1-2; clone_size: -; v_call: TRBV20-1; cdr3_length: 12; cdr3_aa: CSARNRDYGYTF
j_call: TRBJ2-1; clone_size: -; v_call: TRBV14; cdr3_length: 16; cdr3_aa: CASSQGRLLSYNEQFF
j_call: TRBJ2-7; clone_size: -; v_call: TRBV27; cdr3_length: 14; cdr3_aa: CASSLQGVAYEQYF
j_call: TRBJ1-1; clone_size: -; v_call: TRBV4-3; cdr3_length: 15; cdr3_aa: CASSQDPSGFTEAFF
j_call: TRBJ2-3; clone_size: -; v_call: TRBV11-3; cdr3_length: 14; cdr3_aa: CASSQRDSTDTQYF
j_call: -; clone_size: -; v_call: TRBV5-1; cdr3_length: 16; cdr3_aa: CASSLGGTRRTNEQFF
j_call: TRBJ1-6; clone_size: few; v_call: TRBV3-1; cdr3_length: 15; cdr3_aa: CASSPEPRPNSPLHF
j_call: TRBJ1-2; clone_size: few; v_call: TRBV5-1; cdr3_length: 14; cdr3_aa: CASRLIGQGSGYTF
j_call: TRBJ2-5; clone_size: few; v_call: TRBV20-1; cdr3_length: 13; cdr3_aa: CSARGGKGETQYF
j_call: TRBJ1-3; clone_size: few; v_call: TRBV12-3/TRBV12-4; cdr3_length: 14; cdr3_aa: CASSLDVPWNTIYF
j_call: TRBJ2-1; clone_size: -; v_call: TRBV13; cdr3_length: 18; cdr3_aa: CASSLGQGLGGEYNEQFF
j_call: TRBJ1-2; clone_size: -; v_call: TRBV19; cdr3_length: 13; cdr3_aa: CASTEQAPYVYTF
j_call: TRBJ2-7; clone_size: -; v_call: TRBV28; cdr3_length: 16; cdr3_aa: CASSTFSGTLGYEQYF
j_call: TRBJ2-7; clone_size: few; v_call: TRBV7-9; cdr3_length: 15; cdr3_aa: CASSLEGGQGYEQYF
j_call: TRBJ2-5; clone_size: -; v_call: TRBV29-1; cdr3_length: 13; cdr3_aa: CSASGAYQETQYF
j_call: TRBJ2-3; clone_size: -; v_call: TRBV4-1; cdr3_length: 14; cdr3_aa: CASSQEPGSDTQYF
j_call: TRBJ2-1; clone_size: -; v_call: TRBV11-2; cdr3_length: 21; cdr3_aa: CASSLVPRQGTSVLSYNEQFF
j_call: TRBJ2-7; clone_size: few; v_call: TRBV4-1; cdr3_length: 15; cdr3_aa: CASSASGLAADEQYF
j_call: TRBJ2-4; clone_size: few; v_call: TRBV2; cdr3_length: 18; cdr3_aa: CASTPLSLGGRDTNIQYF
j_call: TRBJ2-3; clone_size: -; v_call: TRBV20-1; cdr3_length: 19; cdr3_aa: CSARGVAGAPTASTDTQYF
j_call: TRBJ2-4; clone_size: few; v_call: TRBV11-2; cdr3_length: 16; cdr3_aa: CASSLGPPGPKNIQYF
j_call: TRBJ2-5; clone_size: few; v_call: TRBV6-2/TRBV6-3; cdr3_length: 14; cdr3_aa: CASSYSRGEETQYF
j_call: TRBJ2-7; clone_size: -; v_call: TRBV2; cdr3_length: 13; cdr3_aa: CASSGDIHYEQYF
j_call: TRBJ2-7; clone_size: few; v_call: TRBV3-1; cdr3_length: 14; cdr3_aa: CASSQSGLTHEQYF
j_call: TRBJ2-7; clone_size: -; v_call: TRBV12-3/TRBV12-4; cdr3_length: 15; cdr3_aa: CASSFLAGNGYEQYF
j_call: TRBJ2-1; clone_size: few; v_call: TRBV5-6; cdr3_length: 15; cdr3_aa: CASSPRQGAYNEQFF
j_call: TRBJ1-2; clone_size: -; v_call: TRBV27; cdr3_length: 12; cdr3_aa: CASRTGPRGYTF
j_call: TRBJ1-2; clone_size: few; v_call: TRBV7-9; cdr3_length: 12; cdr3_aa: CASSQPLGDDTF
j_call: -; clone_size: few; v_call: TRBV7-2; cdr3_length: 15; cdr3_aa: CASSLVAAENNEQFF
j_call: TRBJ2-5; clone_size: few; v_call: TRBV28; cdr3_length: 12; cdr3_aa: CASSFLQTGRDF
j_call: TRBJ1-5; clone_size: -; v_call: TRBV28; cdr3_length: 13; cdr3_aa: CASSFWGNQPQHF
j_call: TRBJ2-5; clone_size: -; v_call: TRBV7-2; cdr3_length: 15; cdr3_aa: CASSQFDGKQETQYF
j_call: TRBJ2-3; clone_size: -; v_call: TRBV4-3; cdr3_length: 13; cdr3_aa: CASSQEYGNTQYF
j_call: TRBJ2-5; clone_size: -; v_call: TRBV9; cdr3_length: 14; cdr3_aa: CASSVALGEETQYF
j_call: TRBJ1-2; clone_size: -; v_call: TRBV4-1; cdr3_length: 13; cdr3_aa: CASTDGLPYGYTF
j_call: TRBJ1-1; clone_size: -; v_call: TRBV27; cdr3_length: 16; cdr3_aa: CASSLSPDKLNTEAFF
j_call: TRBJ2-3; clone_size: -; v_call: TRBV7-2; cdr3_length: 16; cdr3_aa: CASSVGSGSEGNTQYF
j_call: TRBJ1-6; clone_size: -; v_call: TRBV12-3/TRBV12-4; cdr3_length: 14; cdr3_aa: CASTPGRKSSPLHF
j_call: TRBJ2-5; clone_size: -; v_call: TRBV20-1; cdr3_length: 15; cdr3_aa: CSAHKGLAGGETQYF
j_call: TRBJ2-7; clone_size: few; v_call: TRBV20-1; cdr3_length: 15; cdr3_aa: CSARDWGVSSYEQYF